A single sample gave rise to the 29 T cell receptor beta chains below, sequenced in a study of graft-versus-host responses after intestinal transplantation. The graft tissue was processed, and this released both intraepithelial and lamina propria lymphocytes. Assay: immunoSEQ multiplex PCR; the TCRdb copy retains only in-frame clones and omits some. The sample holds about 22,000 clones, roughly four fifths seen once. The specimen was ileum tissue, collected 12 days after intestinal transplant. The receptors derive from a human patient who received an intestinal transplant, so some T cells may come from the graft donor.

The chain employs TRBV7-6 and TRBJ2-2, with a tentative D call TRBD2 (7 bases). CDR3 size: 16 residues. CDR1 is SGHVS, CDR2 FNYEAQ, per germline. With 2 bases removed from V and 3 bases from J, the gap between germline ends came to 13 bases. CDR3 in amino acids: CASSLMGGADTGELFF. Here the CDR3 DNA reads TGTGCCAGCAGCTTAATGGGGGGGGCGGACACCGGGGAGCTGTTTTTT.

This chain uses TRBV6-5 with TRBJ1-2; 9 bases align to TRBD1. This CDR3 contains 14 residues. Per germline, CDR1 MNHEY and CDR2 SVGAGI. V gave up 2 bases and J gave up 8 bases; unmatched junction bases: 6. CDR3 nucleotide sequence: TGTGCCAGCAGTTACGCGGACAGGGGTAAAGGCTACACCTTC. This encodes CASSYADRGKGYTF.

In its sample, this clone was seen a few times. The V and J genes are TRBV5-1 and TRBJ1-6; perhaps TRBD1 as D (6 bases). V gave up 1 base and J gave up 7 bases, with 15 bases separating them. The CDR3 runs 16 residues. Per the germline V gene, CDR1 is SGHRS and CDR2 is YFSETQ. The chain's CDR3 is CASSLIGAGANSPLHF. CDR3 coding DNA: TGCGCCAGCAGCTTGATCGGGGCGGGGGCGAATTCACCCCTCCACTTT.

The chain recombines TRBV18 with TRBJ1-4; 9 bases match TRBD1. Germline CDR1 KGHSH, CDR2 LQKENI. The length of the CDR3 is 15 residues. The J segment lost 5 bases and the V segment lost 3 bases, leaving 4 bases of the junction unmatched. CDR3 in amino acids: CASSPQQGANEKLFF. In nucleotides, the CDR3 is TGTGCCAGCTCACCGCAACAGGGGGCGAATGAAAAACTGTTTTTT.

J is TRBJ2-2 and V is TRBV6-6, with D unclear. Germline V lookup: CDR1 MNHNY, CDR2 SVGAGI (reference sequence). Between the trimmed V and J ends, which lost 8 bases and 5 bases, there was a span of 21 bases. This CDR3 comprises 16 residues. The CDR3 DNA reads as TGTGCCAGCCTTACATTTGATACGAAGAGGACCGGGGAGCTGTTTTTT. This encodes CASLTFDTKRTGELFF.

The chain is built from TRBV19 and TRBJ1-2; D unclear. Germline values: CDR1 LNHDA, CDR2 SQIVND (reference sequence). V was clipped by 5 bases and J by 2 bases, with 21 bases between them. This CDR3 has 17 amino acids. The CDR3 DNA follows: TGTGCCAGTAGTCGGGGAAATTGGGGATCCGGAAACTATGGCTACACCTTC. It encodes CASSRGNWGSGNYGYTF.

The V call is TRBV6-1, the J call TRBJ2-7, with 8 bases that match TRBD1. After removal of 2 bases from V and 2 bases from J, the junction contained 2 bases not matched to a gene. This CDR3 is 14 amino acids long. The V gene's germline CDR1 is MNHNS and CDR2 SASEGT. CDR3 in DNA: TGTGCCAGCAGTGAACCAGGGGGCACCTACGAGCAGTACTTC. Amino acids: CASSEPGGTYEQYF.

The gene calls are TRBV4-1 and TRBJ1-2, with 8 bases matching TRBD1. With V trimmed by 2 bases and J by 6 bases, 17 bases remained unmatched. The CDR3 extends over 18 amino acids. Germline CDR1 MGHRA, CDR2 YSYEKL. CDR3 protein: CASSQTPGRQGPVDGYTF. In DNA form, the CDR3 reads TGCGCCAGCAGCCAAACCCCAGGGAGACAGGGGCCGGTGGATGGCTACACCTTC.

J is TRBJ1-6 and V is TRBV5-5; D not certain. The CDR3 covers 14 residues. V gave up 0 bases and J gave up 6 bases, with 7 bases separating them. The germline V gene has CDR1 SGHKS and CDR2 YYEKEE (reference sequence). CDR3 amino acids: CASSLGELNSPLHF. CDR3 nucleotide sequence: TGTGCCAGCAGCTTGGGGGAGCTTAATTCACCCCTCCACTTT.

This clone was recorded a few times. V gene TRBV6-1 combines with J gene TRBJ2-7, with a tentative D call TRBD2 (5 bases). V was shortened by 5 bases and J by 4 bases, with 9 bases between the two germline ends. Germline values: CDR1 MNHNS, CDR2 SASEGT. There are 12 residues in the CDR3. As DNA, the CDR3 is TGTGCCAGCAGTTGGACTGGTTACGAGCAGTACTTC. It encodes CASSWTGYEQYF.

This chain joins TRBV6-5 and TRBJ2-4, with 11 bases identical to TRBD1. CDR3 size: 13 residues. The V segment lost 6 bases and the J segment 6 bases; nucleotides outside the gene matches: 1. CDR1 and CDR2 from the germline V gene are MNHEY and SVGAGI. The CDR3: CASRGTGGNIQYF. The CDR3 nucleotides are TGTGCCAGCAGGGGGACAGGGGGAAACATTCAGTACTTC.

This clone was seen only once. This chain links TRBV12-2 with TRBJ2-3; TRBD1, the table's D call, was not compared with the DNA. TRBV12-2 represents a pseudogene. The CDR3 runs to 14 residues. This CDR3 is CASTGDRGRDTQYF. In DNA form, the CDR3 reads TGTGCCAGCACAGGGGACAGGGGGCGAGATACGCAGTATTTT.

The CDR3 nucleotides are TGCGCCAGCAGCCAAGGTGGACAACGCACAGATACGCAGTATTTT. Translated: CASSQGGQRTDTQYF. V gene TRBV4-1 combines with J gene TRBJ2-3; D may be TRBD1 (5 bases). The CDR3 covers 15 residues. Germline assignment: CDR1 MGHRA and CDR2 YSYEKL. V was cut by 1 base and J by 1 base, with 9 bases left in between.

The V gene is TRBV4-2, the J gene TRBJ2-5, with TRBD2 identical over 14 bases. The CDR3 sequence is 17 residues long. V lost 2 bases, J lost 3 bases, and 5 bases stayed unmatched. Germline V lookup: CDR1 LGHNA, CDR2 YNFKEQ. CDR3 sequence (DNA): TGTGCCAGCAGCCAAAAAGGGACTAGCGGGGGAAAAGAGACCCAGTACTTC. Protein: CASSQKGTSGGKETQYF.

This clone was seen only once. The gene calls are TRBV9 and TRBJ2-2; 7 positions match TRBD2. The CDR3 has 14 residues. Germline V gives CDR1 SGDLS, CDR2 YYNGEE. Trimming at V came to 0 bases and at J to 6 bases, leaving 2 bases not matched to a gene. The CDR3 region has the DNA TGTGCCAGCAGCGTAGTGGGGGGGGCCGGGGAGCTGTTTTTT. As protein: CASSVVGGAGELFF.

The V gene is TRBV7-8, the J gene TRBJ2-7, with 8 bases matching TRBD2. The CDR3 runs to 15 residues. The germline CDR1 and CDR2 sequences are SGHVS and FQNEAQ. V gave up 4 bases and J gave up 6 bases; unmatched junction bases: 11. The CDR3 region has the DNA TGTGCCAGCAGCTATGGGACTAGTAGCTTACGCGAGCAGTACTTC. It specifies CASSYGTSSLREQYF. The full variable domain, in which reference TRBV7-8 and TRBJ2-7 provide the parts outside the CDR3, is GAGVSQSPRYKVAKRGQDVALRCDPISGHVSLFWYQQALGQGPEFLTYFQNEAQLDKSGLPSDRFFAERPEGSVSTLKIQRTQQEDSAVYLCASSYGTSSLREQYFGPGTRLTVT.

The chain recombines TRBV6-5 with TRBJ1-5, with D unresolved. The CDR3 consists of 15 residues. CDR1 is MNHEY and CDR2 is SVGAGI in the germline V gene. Trimming left V 6 bases short and J 2 bases short, with 14 bases between. CDR3 nucleotides: TGTGCCAGCAGCCCCTGGGCGAGTGGCAATCAGCCCCAGCATTTT. Translation: CASSPWASGNQPQHF.

The V gene is TRBV11-2, the J gene TRBJ2-1, with 9 bases aligning to TRBD1. The CDR3 spans 12 residues. Losses at the gene ends were 7 bases for V and 9 bases for J; bases not matched to a gene: 4. The germline V gene encodes CDR1 SGHAT and CDR2 FQNNGV. The CDR3 DNA is TGTGCCAGCAAGGGACAGGGAGGTGAGCAGTTCTTC. Encoded protein: CASKGQGGEQFF.

V gene TRBV7-9 combines with J gene TRBJ1-2; tentatively, D is TRBD1 (5 bases). Germline CDR1 and CDR2: SEHNR and FQNEAQ (reference sequence). This CDR3 is built from 13 residues. V was pared by 7 bases and J by 4 bases, with 13 bases between. The CDR3 DNA reads TGTGCCAGCACGGGCGGCGGGGCCTATGGCTACACCTTC. This encodes CASTGGGAYGYTF.

The rearrangement links TRBV9 to TRBJ1-3; a possible D gene is TRBD1 (5 bases). Per the germline V gene, CDR1 is SGDLS and CDR2 is YYNGEE. The CDR3 extends over 16 amino acids. V was clipped by 3 bases and J by 0 bases, with 13 bases between them. In nucleotides, the CDR3 is TGTGCCAGCAGCGGGGGACGGGAGGTCTCTGGAAACACCATATATTTT. Translated, it gives CASSGGREVSGNTIYF.

This clone was observed once. V and J are TRBV2 and TRBJ2-3; 10 bases map to TRBD1. The germline gives CDR1 SNHLY, CDR2 FYNNEI. V lost 4 bases and J lost 6; bases outside the gene matches: 7. This CDR3 region has 15 residues. CDR3 residues: CASSAGTGVDDTQYF. As DNA, the CDR3 is TGTGCCAGCAGTGCCGGGACAGGGGTGGATGATACGCAGTATTTT. The whole variable domain, remainder taken from reference TRBV2 and TRBJ2-3, is EPEVTQTPSHQVTQMGQEVILRCVPISNHLYFYWYRQILGQKVEFLVSFYNNEISEKSEIFDDQFSVERPDGSNFTLKIRSTKLEDSAMYFCASSAGTGVDDTQYFGPGTRLTVL.

The CDR3 is CASSAGTSTDTQYF. The CDR3 nucleotides read TGTGCCAGCAGCGCCGGGACTAGCACAGATACGCAGTATTTT. This rearrangement joins TRBV9 to TRBJ2-3; D is possibly TRBD2 (6 bases). The germline V gene encodes CDR1 SGDLS and CDR2 YYNGEE. The CDR3 extends over 14 amino acids. Trimming took 3 bases from V and 0 from J, leaving 8 bases between them.

The chain employs TRBV27 and TRBJ2-5; 7 bases line up with TRBD2. The germline CDR1 and CDR2 sequences are MNHEY and SMNVEV (reference sequence). This CDR3 comprises 17 residues. V dropped 4 bases and J dropped 5; count of bases not matched to a gene: 16. DNA of the CDR3: TGTGCCAGCAGTTCTCGGGGGAAACTAGCGAATAATGAGACCCAGTACTTC. Residues: CASSSRGKLANNETQYF.

The rearrangement joins TRBV7-3 to TRBJ2-3; 12 bases map to TRBD2. The germline gives CDR1 SGHTA, CDR2 FQGTGA. This CDR3 is 14 amino acids long. Trimming removed 5 bases from V and 5 bases from J; junction bases left unmatched: 2. The chain's CDR3 is CASSPGLAGDTQYF. The CDR3 nucleotides read TGTGCCAGCAGCCCGGGACTAGCGGGAGATACGCAGTATTTT.

The rearrangement joins TRBV6-5 to TRBJ2-1, with D maybe TRBD2 (6 bases). Germline V gives CDR1 MNHEY, CDR2 SVGAGI. The CDR3 runs 15 residues. V lost 1 base to trimming and J lost 4 bases, with 11 bases between them. The CDR3 reads CASSYFGTGYNEQFF. The DNA of the CDR3 is TGTGCCAGCAGTTACTTTGGGACTGGTTACAATGAGCAGTTCTTC.

This sequence joins TRBV11-2 and TRBJ2-3; D not certain. The germline gives CDR1 SGHAT, CDR2 FQNNGV. This CDR3 is built from 16 residues. The germline V and J ends were trimmed by 3 bases and 0 bases, with 13 bases remaining between them. The CDR3 here is CASSFTSHRSTDTQYF. The DNA of the CDR3 is TGTGCCAGCAGCTTTACTTCCCATCGCAGCACAGATACGCAGTATTTT.

This rearrangement joins TRBV2 to TRBJ1-5, with a weak D call TRBD1 (6 bases). In germline, CDR1 is SNHLY, CDR2 FYNNEI. The V end was cut by 7 bases, the J end by 4 bases, with 14 bases between. The CDR3 contains 14 residues. CDR3 amino acids: CASTGDIPNQPQHF. DNA for the CDR3: TGTGCCAGCACCGGGGACATCCCTAATCAGCCCCAGCATTTT.

The rearrangement joins TRBV27 to TRBJ2-1; a weak D match, TRBD2 (6 bases). Germline V gives CDR1 MNHEY, CDR2 SMNVEV (reference sequence). V dropped 3 bases and J dropped 7 bases, with 7 bases sitting between them. The CDR3 contains 12 residues. In DNA form, the CDR3 reads TGTGCCAGCAGTTTTGCGGGGAATGAGCAGTTCTTC. Its protein product is CASSFAGNEQFF.

The chain recombines TRBV4-2 with TRBJ1-5, with D unclear. Germline V gene lookup returns CDR1 LGHNA and CDR2 YNFKEQ. The CDR3 loop spans 14 amino acids. The germline V and J ends were trimmed by 5 bases and 2 bases, with 10 bases remaining between them. Here the CDR3 reads CASSAGMGNQPQHF. CDR3 sequence (DNA): TGTGCCAGCAGCGCCGGGATGGGCAATCAGCCCCAGCATTTT.